A selection of T cell receptor beta chains follows, all from one sample in a study of human T cells and chemical hapten exposure. TCRdb passed the reads through MiXCR, listing each CDR3 protein once. Counted here are more than 100,000 distinct CDR3 sequences, about 8.9% occurring once; the ten biggest clones make up 1.2% to 1.5%. Sequenced sample: whole blood. These TCRs come from a human donor in good health. Some clones in this sample may be carry-over from other donors' samples. Both conserved end residues are part of each CDR3. D genes are given only for firm matches. Some rows have no size entry. The others give once, few or many, or a class for an expanded clone.

d_call: NA
cdr3_length: 14
clone_size: many
j_call: TRBJ1-2
v_call: TRBV4-3
cdr3_aa: CASSQGGASGGYTF
cdr3_nt: TGCGCCAGCAGCCAAGGGGGCGCCTCTGGGGGCTACACCTTC

d_call: NA
cdr3_length: 14
clone_size: many
j_call: TRBJ1-5
v_call: TRBV20-1
cdr3_aa: CSAMSGHSYQPQHF
cdr3_nt: TGCAGTGCCATGTCGGGACATAGCTATCAGCCCCAGCATTTT

d_call: NA
cdr3_length: 12
clone_size: few
j_call: TRBJ2-7
v_call: TRBV29-1
cdr3_aa: CSVVVQNYEQYF
cdr3_nt: TGCAGCGTTGTAGTACAGAACTACGAGCAGTACTTC

d_call: NA
cdr3_length: 13
clone_size: few
j_call: TRBJ2-7
v_call: TRBV9
cdr3_aa: CASSVGTGSEQYF
cdr3_nt: TGTGCCAGCAGCGTAGGGACGGGTTCTGAGCAGTACTTC

d_call: TRBD1
cdr3_length: 16
clone_size: NA
j_call: TRBJ2-7
v_call: TRBV14
cdr3_aa: CASSQRTTGAPYEQYF
cdr3_nt: TGTGCCAGCAGCCAACGAACAACAGGGGCCCCCTACGAGCAGTACTTC

d_call: TRBD1
cdr3_length: 17
clone_size: many
j_call: TRBJ2-6
v_call: TRBV29-1
cdr3_aa: CSVDSGQGVSGANVLTF
cdr3_nt: TGCAGCGTGGATTCGGGACAGGGGGTATCTGGGGCCAACGTCCTGACTTTC

d_call: TRBD2
cdr3_length: 16
clone_size: NA
j_call: TRBJ2-7
v_call: TRBV4-1
cdr3_aa: CASSRLLADGSYEQYF
cdr3_nt: TGCGCCAGCAGCCGTCTCCTAGCGGACGGATCCTACGAGCAGTACTTC

d_call: NA
cdr3_length: 14
clone_size: NA
j_call: TRBJ2-7
v_call: TRBV6-6
cdr3_aa: CASSYSTSSYEQYF
cdr3_nt: TGTGCCAGCAGTTACTCGACTTCTTCCTACGAGCAGTACTTC

d_call: NA
cdr3_length: 12
clone_size: NA
j_call: TRBJ1-5
v_call: TRBV29-1
cdr3_aa: CSVGWSGQPQHF
cdr3_nt: TGCAGCGTTGGTTGGTCGGGTCAGCCCCAGCATTTT

d_call: TRBD1
cdr3_length: 17
clone_size: few
j_call: TRBJ2-7
v_call: TRBV7-9
cdr3_aa: CASSSGTGPSNPYEQYF
cdr3_nt: TGTGCCAGCAGCTCCGGGACAGGCCCCAGTAATCCCTACGAGCAGTACTTC

d_call: TRBD1
cdr3_length: 15
clone_size: many
j_call: TRBJ1-5
v_call: TRBV7-8
cdr3_aa: CASSLEGQINQPQHF
cdr3_nt: TGTGCCAGCAGCTTAGAGGGACAGATCAATCAGCCCCAGCATTTT